These T cell receptor beta chains were read from a single sample in a study of shared clonotypes between healthy human individuals. Measured with immunoSEQ multiplex PCR; TCRdb has only the in-frame clones, and not every one. The sample has fewer than 200,000 clones, approximately 95% seen once; the top ten hold 0.067%. Sample: naive CD4+ T cells sorted from blood. All receptors derive from a woman in her 30s in good health. The CDR3 runs from the conserved cysteine through the conserved F or W. Each record gives: D gene, clone size, J gene, V gene, CDR3 DNA, CDR3 protein. The D gene is left open where the match is weak. Rows may omit the clone size; those that give it use once, few, many or a size class.

D: NA
size: NA
J: TRBJ1-2
V: TRBV10-3
DNA: TGTGCCATCAGCGGCCGGGACGGGAGCTATGGCTACACCTTC
CDR3: CAISGRDGSYGYTF

D: NA
size: few
J: TRBJ1-5
V: TRBV2
DNA: TGTGCCAGCAGTGAAGTCTCAGGGCCCCAGCATTTT
CDR3: CASSEVSGPQHF

D: NA
size: NA
J: TRBJ2-7
V: TRBV6-1
DNA: TGTGCCAGCAGCGGCCAGGGGTCCTACGAGCAGTACTTC
CDR3: CASSGQGSYEQYF

D: NA
size: NA
J: TRBJ2-2
V: TRBV6-6
DNA: TGTGCCAGCAGTTGGGCGGGGCCGAACACCGGGGAGCTGTTTTTT
CDR3: CASSWAGPNTGELFF

D: NA
size: NA
J: TRBJ1-4
V: TRBV4-2
DNA: TGTGCCAGCAGCCACGGACGGGACGCTGAAAAACTGTTTTTT
CDR3: CASSHGRDAEKLFF

D: NA
size: once
J: TRBJ1-1
V: TRBV11-2
DNA: TGTGCCAGCAGCTTAGATTCTGGACAGCAGGCGGCTTTCTTT
CDR3: CASSLDSGQQAAFF

D: TRBD1
size: NA
J: TRBJ2-2
V: TRBV19
DNA: TGTGCCAGTAGTATGGGGGACAGGGACACCGGGGAGCTGTTTTTT
CDR3: CASSMGDRDTGELFF

D: NA
size: NA
J: TRBJ1-2
V: TRBV5-4
DNA: TGTGCCAGCAGCGATCCGGGACGGTTTAACTATGGCTACACCTTC
CDR3: CASSDPGRFNYGYTF

D: NA
size: NA
J: TRBJ1-2
V: TRBV28
DNA: TGTGCCAGCAGTTTATACAGCCATGGCTACACCTTC
CDR3: CASSLYSHGYTF

D: NA
size: NA
J: TRBJ1-1
V: TRBV7-8
DNA: TGTGCCAGCAGCTTAGTTTCGGGGTACACTGAAGCTTTCTTT
CDR3: CASSLVSGYTEAFF

D: TRBD1
size: NA
J: TRBJ2-7
V: TRBV28
DNA: TGTGCCAGCAGGGGGGACAGGGACGAGCAGTACTTC
CDR3: CASRGDRDEQYF

D: NA
size: NA
J: TRBJ1-1
V: TRBV5-1
DNA: TGCGCCAGCAGCTTGGAAGCTTTCTTT
CDR3: CASSLEAFF

D: NA
size: NA
J: TRBJ2-7
V: TRBV21-1
DNA: TGTGCCAGCAGCAAGTCTGTGTGCTTTATCCCGTTAAACGAGCAGTACTTC
CDR3: CASSKSVCFIPLNEQYF

D: NA
size: NA
J: TRBJ2-1
V: TRBV29-1
DNA: TGCAGCGTTGAAGAAGTAGGGGGTTGGGATGAGCAGTTCTTC
CDR3: CSVEEVGGWDEQFF

D: NA
size: once
J: TRBJ1-2
V: TRBV5-1
DNA: TGCGCCAGCAGCTTTGGAGGGGTGGGGAATGGCTACACCTTC
CDR3: CASSFGGVGNGYTF

D: NA
size: NA
J: TRBJ1-1
V: TRBV19
DNA: TGTGCCAGTTCGGTCTACACTGAAGCTTTCTTT
CDR3: CASSVYTEAFF

D: NA
size: NA
J: TRBJ2-7
V: TRBV6-5
DNA: TGTGCCAGCAGTTACGGGCTGGGTAGAGCCTACGAGCAGTACTTC
CDR3: CASSYGLGRAYEQYF

D: TRBD1
size: NA
J: TRBJ1-2
V: TRBV6-5
DNA: TGTGCCGTCGGGACAGCTAACTATGGCTACACCTTC
CDR3: CAVGTANYGYTF

D: NA
size: NA
J: TRBJ1-1
V: TRBV5-1
DNA: TGCGCCAGCAGCTTGAGTTCGGACAACCGGGAAGCTTTCTTT
CDR3: CASSLSSDNREAFF

D: TRBD2
size: NA
J: TRBJ2-7
V: TRBV5-1
DNA: TGCGCCAGCAGCCCAGTAACTGGTGCGGGAGTCACTTACGAGCAGTACTTC
CDR3: CASSPVTGAGVTYEQYF

D: NA
size: NA
J: TRBJ2-5
V: TRBV11-2
DNA: TGTGCCAGCAGCTCAGGACGGCAATTGTCGGAGACCCAGTACTTC
CDR3: CASSSGRQLSETQYF

D: NA
size: NA
J: TRBJ2-3
V: TRBV5-1
DNA: TGCGCCAGCAGCACAGCGCCTGACTTAAGCACAGATACGCAGTATTTT
CDR3: CASSTAPDLSTDTQYF

D: TRBD2
size: NA
J: TRBJ2-1
V: TRBV14
DNA: TGTGCCAGCAGCCTCCCAGAGGGACTAGTGTCCTACAATGAGCAGTTCTTC
CDR3: CASSLPEGLVSYNEQFF

D: NA
size: NA
J: TRBJ1-1
V: TRBV4-1
DNA: TGCGCCAGCAGCCAAGTTTCGTCGGTCACTGAAGCTTTCTTT
CDR3: CASSQVSSVTEAFF

D: NA
size: NA
J: TRBJ1-5
V: TRBV18
DNA: TGTGCCAGCTCACCGGGGGCCCTTAGCAATCAGCCCCAGCATTTT
CDR3: CASSPGALSNQPQHF

D: NA
size: NA
J: TRBJ1-5
V: TRBV5-1
DNA: TGCGCCAGCACCTTGCGGCGGAGAGCTTTGAGCAATCAGCCCCAGCATTTT
CDR3: CASTLRRRALSNQPQHF

D: NA
size: NA
J: TRBJ1-1
V: TRBV11-3
DNA: TGTGCCAGCAGCTTAGGGAGGAACACTGAAGCTTTCTTT
CDR3: CASSLGRNTEAFF

D: NA
size: NA
J: TRBJ2-2
V: TRBV13
DNA: TGTGCCAGCAGCTTATACGGGGGGAACACCGGGGAGCTGTTTTTT
CDR3: CASSLYGGNTGELFF

D: NA
size: once
J: TRBJ2-7
V: TRBV11-2
DNA: TGTGCCAGCAGCTTAGATTGGGGGAGCTCCTACGAGCAGTACTTC
CDR3: CASSLDWGSSYEQYF

D: TRBD1
size: few
J: TRBJ1-5
V: TRBV7-9
DNA: TGTGCCAGCAGCGAGACAGGGGGCATCGATCAGCCCCAGCATTTT
CDR3: CASSETGGIDQPQHF

D: NA
size: NA
J: TRBJ2-6
V: TRBV28
DNA: TGTGCCAGCAGTAAAGGGTATTGGCCCGGGGCCAACGTCCTGACTTTC
CDR3: CASSKGYWPGANVLTF

D: NA
size: once
J: TRBJ2-7
V: TRBV28
DNA: TGTGCCAGCACCGACCGCTATAGACACACGGACTCCTACGAGCAGTACTTC
CDR3: CASTDRYRHTDSYEQYF

D: NA
size: once
J: TRBJ1-2
V: TRBV7-9
DNA: TGTGCCAGCAGCCCGCGGACAGCTAACTATGGCTACACCTTC
CDR3: CASSPRTANYGYTF

D: NA
size: once
J: TRBJ1-5
V: TRBV19
DNA: TGTGCCAGTAGGGGATGGGCAGGGGATCAGCCCCAGCATTTT
CDR3: CASRGWAGDQPQHF

D: TRBD1
size: NA
J: TRBJ1-3
V: TRBV27
DNA: TGTGCCAGCAGATCACAGGGGGTGGTGGGAAACACCATATATTTT
CDR3: CASRSQGVVGNTIYF

D: NA
size: NA
J: TRBJ2-5
V: TRBV28
DNA: TGTGCCAGCGGAAAACTGAAGCACCAGACCCAGTACTTC
CDR3: CASGKLKHQTQYF